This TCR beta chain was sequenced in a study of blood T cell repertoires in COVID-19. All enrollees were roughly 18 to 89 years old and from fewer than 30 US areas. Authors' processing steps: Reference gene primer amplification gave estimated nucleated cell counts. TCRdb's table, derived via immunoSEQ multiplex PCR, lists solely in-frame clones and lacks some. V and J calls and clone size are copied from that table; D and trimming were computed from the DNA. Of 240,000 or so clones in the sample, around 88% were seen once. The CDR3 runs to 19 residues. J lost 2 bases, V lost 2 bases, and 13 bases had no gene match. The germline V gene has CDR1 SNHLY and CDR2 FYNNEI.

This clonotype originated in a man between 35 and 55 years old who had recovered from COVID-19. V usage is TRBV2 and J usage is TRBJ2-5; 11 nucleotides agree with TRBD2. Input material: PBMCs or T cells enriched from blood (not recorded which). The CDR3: CASSELGGLAGGLQETQYF. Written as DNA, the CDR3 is TGTGCCAGCAGTGAACTCGGCGGGCTAGCGGGGGGCCTTCAAGAGACCCAGTACTTC.